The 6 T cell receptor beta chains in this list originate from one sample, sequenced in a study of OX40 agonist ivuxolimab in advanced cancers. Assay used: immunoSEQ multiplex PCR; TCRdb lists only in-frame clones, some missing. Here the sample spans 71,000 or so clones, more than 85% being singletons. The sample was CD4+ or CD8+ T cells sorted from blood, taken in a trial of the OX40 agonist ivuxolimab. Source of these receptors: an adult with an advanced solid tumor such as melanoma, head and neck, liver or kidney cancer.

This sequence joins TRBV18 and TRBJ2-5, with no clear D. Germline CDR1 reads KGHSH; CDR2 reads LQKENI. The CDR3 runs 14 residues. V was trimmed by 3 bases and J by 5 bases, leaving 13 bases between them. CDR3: CASSPWEGDETQYF. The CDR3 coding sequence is TGTGCCAGCTCACCTTGGGAAGGCGACGAGACCCAGTACTTC.

This CDR3 is CASTPGPEYGYTF. The CDR3 region has the DNA TGTGCCAGCACACCCGGGCCAGAATATGGCTACACCTTC. The chain carries TRBV11-3 and TRBJ1-2; D gene unclear. Germline V lookup: CDR1 SGHNT, CDR2 YENEEA. There are 13 residues in the CDR3. The V end lost 7 bases, the J end lost 5 bases, and 14 bases lay between the germline ends.

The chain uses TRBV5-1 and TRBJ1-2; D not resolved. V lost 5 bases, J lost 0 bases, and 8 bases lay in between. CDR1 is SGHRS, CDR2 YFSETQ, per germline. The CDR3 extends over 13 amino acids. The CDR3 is CASRPGSNYGYTF. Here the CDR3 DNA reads TGCGCCAGCAGGCCAGGTTCTAACTATGGCTACACCTTC. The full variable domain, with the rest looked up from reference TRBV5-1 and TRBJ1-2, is KAGVTQTPRYLIKTRGQQVTLSCSPISGHRSVSWYQQTPGQGLQFLFEYFSETQRNKGNFPGRFSGRQFSNSRSEMNVSTLELGDSALYLCASRPGSNYGYTFGSGTRLTVV.

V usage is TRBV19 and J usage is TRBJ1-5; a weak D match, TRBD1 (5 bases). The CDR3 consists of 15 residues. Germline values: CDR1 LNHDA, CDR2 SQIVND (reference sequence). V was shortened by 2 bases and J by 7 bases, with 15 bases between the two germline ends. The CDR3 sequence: CASSITGPSAQPQHF. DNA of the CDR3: TGTGCCAGTAGTATAACGGGACCATCGGCCCAGCCCCAGCATTTT.

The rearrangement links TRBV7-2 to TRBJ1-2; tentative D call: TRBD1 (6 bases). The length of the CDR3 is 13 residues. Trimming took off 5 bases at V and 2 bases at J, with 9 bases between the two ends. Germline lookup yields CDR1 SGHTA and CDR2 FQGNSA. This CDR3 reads CASSVGQNYGYTF. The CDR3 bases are TGTGCCAGCAGCGTGGGACAAAACTATGGCTACACCTTC.

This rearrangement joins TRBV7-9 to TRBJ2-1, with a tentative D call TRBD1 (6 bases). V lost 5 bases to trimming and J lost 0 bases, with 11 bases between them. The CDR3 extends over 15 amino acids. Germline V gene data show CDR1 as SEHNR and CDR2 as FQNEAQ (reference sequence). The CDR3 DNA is TGTGCCAGCAGCCCACAGGGAAGCTCCTACAATGAGCAGTTCTTC. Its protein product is CASSPQGSSYNEQFF.